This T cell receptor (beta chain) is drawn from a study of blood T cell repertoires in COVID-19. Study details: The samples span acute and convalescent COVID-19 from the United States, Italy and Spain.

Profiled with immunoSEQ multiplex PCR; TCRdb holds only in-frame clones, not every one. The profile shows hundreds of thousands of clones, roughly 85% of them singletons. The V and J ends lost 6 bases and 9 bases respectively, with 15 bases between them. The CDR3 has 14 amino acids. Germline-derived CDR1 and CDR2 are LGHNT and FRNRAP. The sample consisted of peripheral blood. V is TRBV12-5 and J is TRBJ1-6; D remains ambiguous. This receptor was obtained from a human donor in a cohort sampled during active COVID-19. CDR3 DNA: TGTGCTAGTGGAAAACGATCCGAGGGTTCACCCCTCCACTTT. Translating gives CASGKRSEGSPLHF.